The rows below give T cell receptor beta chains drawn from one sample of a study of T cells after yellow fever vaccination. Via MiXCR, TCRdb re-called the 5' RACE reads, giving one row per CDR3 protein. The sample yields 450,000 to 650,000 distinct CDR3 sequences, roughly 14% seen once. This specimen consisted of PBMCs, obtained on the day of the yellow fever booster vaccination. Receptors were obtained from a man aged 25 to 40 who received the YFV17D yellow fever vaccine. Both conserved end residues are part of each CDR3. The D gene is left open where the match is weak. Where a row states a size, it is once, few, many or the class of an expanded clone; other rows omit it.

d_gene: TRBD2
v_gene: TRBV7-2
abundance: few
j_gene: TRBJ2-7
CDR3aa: CASSLEREGPFEQYF
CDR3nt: TGTGCCAGCAGCTTAGAGCGGGAGGGCCCCTTCGAGCAGTACTTC

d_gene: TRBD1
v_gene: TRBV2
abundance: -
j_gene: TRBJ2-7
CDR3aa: CASRQGSLEQYF
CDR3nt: TGTGCCAGCAGACAGGGGAGTCTCGAGCAGTACTTC

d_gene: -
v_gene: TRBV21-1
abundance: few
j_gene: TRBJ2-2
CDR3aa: CASSLGGREDTGELFF
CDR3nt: TGTGCCAGCAGTCTCGGGGGGCGAGAGGACACCGGGGAGCTGTTTTTT

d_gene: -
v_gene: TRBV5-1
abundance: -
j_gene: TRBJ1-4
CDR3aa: CASSLVSTTNEKLFF
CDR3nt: TGCGCCAGCAGCTTGGTGTCAACAACTAATGAAAAACTGTTTTTT

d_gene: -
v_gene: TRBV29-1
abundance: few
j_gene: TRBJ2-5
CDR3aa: CSALRTETQYF
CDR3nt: TGCAGCGCTCTCCGGACGGAGACCCAGTACTTC

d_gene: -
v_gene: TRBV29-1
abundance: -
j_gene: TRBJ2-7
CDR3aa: CSVELYDEQYF
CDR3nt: TGCAGCGTTGAACTTTACGACGAGCAGTACTTC

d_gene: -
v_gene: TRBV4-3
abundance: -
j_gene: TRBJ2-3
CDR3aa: CASSQARAGGDTQYF
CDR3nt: TGCGCCAGCAGCCAAGCGCGAGCTGGGGGTGATACGCAGTATTTT

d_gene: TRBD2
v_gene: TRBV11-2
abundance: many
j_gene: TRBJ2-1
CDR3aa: CASRKGTSGAGSSYNEQFF
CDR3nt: TGTGCCAGCAGGAAGGGGACTAGCGGGGCTGGGAGCTCCTACAATGAGCAGTTCTTC

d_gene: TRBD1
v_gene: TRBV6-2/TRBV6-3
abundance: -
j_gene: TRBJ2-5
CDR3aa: CAVGTAETQYF
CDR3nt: TGCGCGGTCGGGACAGCAGAGACCCAGTACTTC

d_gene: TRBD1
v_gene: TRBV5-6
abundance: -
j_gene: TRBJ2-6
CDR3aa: CASSSGQGANVLTF
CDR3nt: TGTGCCAGCAGCTCGGGACAGGGGGCCAACGTCCTGACTTTC

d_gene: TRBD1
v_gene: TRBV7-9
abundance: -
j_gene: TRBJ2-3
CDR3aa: CASSLSPTGPTDTQYF
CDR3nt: TGTGCCAGCAGCTTATCCCCGACAGGGCCCACAGATACGCAGTATTTT